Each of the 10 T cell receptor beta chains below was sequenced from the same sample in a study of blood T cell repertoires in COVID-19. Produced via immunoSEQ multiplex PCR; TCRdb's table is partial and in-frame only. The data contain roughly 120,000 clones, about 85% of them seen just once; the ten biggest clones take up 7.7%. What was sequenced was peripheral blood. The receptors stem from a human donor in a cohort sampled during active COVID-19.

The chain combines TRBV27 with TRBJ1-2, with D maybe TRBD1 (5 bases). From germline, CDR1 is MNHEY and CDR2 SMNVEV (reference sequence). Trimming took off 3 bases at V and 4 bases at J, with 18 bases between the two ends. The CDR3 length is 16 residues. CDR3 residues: CASSFLDRPILYGYTF. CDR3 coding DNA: TGTGCCAGCAGTTTCCTCGACAGACCAATCCTCTATGGCTACACCTTC.

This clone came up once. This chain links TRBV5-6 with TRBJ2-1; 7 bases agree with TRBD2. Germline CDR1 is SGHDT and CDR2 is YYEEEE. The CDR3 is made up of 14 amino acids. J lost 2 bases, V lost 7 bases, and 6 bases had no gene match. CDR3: CASARGGAYNEQFF. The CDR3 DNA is TGTGCCAGCGCCCGCGGGGGAGCCTACAATGAGCAGTTCTTC.

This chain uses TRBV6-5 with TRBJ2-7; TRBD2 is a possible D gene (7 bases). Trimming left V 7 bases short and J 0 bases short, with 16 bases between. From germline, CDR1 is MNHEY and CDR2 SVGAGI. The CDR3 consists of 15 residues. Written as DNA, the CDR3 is TGTGCCAGCACTCCCAGGGGAGGGTTCTCCTACGAGCAGTACTTC. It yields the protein CASTPRGGFSYEQYF.

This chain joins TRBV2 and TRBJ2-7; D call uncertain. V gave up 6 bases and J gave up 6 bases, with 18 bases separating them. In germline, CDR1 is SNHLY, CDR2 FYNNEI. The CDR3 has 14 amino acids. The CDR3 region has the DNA TGTGCCAGCAGAGAACGGTCTGCCTCCGCCGAGCAGTACTTC. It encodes CASRERSASAEQYF.

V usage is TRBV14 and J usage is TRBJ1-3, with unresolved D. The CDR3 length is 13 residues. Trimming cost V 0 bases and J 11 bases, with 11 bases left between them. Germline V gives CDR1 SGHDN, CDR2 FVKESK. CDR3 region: CASSQERGQAIYF. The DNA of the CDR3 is TGTGCCAGCAGCCAAGAGAGAGGGCAAGCCATATATTTT.

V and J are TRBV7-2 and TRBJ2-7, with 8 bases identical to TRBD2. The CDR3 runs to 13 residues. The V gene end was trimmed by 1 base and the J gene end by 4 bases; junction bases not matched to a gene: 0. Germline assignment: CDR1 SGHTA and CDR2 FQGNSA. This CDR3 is CASSLVAGYEQYF. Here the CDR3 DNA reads TGTGCCAGCAGCTTAGTAGCGGGGTACGAGCAGTACTTC.

CDR3 loop: CASSYSYSRQPQHF. DNA for the CDR3: TGTGCCAGCAGTTACTCCTATTCCCGTCAGCCCCAGCATTTT. The V gene is TRBV6-5, the J gene TRBJ1-5, with D unresolved. V gave up 0 bases and J gave up 6 bases, with 9 bases separating them. Germline CDR1 and CDR2: MNHEY and SVGAGI. This CDR3 spans 14 amino acids.

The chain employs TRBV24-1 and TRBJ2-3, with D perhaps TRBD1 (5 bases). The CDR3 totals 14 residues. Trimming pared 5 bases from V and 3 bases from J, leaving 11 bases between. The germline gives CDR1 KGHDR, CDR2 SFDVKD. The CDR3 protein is CATSGLGATDTQYF. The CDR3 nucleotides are TGTGCCACCAGTGGCTTAGGGGCTACAGATACGCAGTATTTT.

CDR3: CASSLGAGDGAFF. CDR3 coding DNA: TGCGCCAGCAGCTTGGGGGCAGGGGATGGAGCTTTCTTT. The J gene is TRBJ1-1, the V gene TRBV5-1; TRBD1 might be the D (6 bases). The CDR3 loop spans 13 amino acids. V was pared by 0 bases and J by 10 bases, with 13 bases between. Germline CDR1 reads SGHRS; CDR2 reads YFSETQ. Complete variable domain (other parts from reference TRBV5-1 and TRBJ1-1): KAGVTQTPRYLIKTRGQQVTLSCSPISGHRSVSWYQQTPGQGLQFLFEYFSETQRNKGNFPGRFSGRQFSNSRSEMNVSTLELGDSALYLCASSLGAGDGAFFGQGTRLTVV.

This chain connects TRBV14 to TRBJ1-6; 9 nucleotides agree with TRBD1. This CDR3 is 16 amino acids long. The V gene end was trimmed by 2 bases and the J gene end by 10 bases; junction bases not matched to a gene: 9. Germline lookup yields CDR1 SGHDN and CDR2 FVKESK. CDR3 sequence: CASSQLGGQGSSPLHF. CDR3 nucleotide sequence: TGTGCCAGCAGCCAACTCGGCGGACAGGGGTCGTCACCCCTCCACTTT.